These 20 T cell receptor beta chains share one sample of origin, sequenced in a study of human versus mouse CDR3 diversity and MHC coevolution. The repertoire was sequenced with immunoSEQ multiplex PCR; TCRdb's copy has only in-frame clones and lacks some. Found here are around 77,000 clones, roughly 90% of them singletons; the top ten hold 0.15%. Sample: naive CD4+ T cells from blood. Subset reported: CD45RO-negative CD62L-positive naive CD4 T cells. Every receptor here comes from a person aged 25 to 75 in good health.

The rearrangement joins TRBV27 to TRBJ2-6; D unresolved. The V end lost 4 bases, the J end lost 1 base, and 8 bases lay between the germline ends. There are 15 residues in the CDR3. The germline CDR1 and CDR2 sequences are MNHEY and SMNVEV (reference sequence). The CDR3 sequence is CASSSSPSGANVLTF. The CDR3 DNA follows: TGTGCCAGCAGTTCCTCTCCGTCTGGGGCCAACGTCCTGACTTTC.

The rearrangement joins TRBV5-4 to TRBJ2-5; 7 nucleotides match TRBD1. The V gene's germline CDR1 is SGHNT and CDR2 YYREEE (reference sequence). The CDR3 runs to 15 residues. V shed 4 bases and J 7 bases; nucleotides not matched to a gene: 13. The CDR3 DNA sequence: TGTGCCAGCAGCCTGACAGGGCAGGGGCTGGGGACCCAGTACTTC. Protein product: CASSLTGQGLGTQYF.

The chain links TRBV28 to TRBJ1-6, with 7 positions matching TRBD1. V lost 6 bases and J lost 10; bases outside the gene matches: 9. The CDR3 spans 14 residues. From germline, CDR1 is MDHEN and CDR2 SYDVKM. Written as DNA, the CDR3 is TGTGCCAGCAGACTTACAGGGGTCGGGTCACCCCTCCACTTT. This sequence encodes CASRLTGVGSPLHF.

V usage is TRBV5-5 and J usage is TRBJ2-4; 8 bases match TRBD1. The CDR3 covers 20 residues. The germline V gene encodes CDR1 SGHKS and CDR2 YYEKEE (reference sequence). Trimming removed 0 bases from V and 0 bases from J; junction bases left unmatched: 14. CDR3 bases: TGTGCCAGCAGCTTGGCTGAAGGGACAGGAGGGTTGCTAGCCAAAAACATTCAGTACTTC. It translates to CASSLAEGTGGLLAKNIQYF.

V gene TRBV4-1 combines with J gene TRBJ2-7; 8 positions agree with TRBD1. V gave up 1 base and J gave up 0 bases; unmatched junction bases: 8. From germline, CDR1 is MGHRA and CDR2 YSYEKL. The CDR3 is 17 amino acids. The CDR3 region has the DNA TGCGCCAGCAGCCAAGGTCGGACAGGGAAACCCTCCTACGAGCAGTACTTC. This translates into CASSQGRTGKPSYEQYF.

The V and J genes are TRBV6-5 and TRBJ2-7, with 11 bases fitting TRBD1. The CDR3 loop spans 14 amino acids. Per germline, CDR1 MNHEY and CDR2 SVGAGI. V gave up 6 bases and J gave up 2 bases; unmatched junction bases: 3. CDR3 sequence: CASRPGQGAYEQYF. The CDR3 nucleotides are TGTGCCAGCAGACCGGGACAGGGGGCCTACGAGCAGTACTTC.

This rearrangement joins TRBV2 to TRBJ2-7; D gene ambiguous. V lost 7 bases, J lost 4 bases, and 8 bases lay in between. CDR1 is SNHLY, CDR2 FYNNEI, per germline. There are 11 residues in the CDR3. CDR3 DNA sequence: TGTGCCAGCATGTCCAGTTACGAGCAGTACTTC. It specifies CASMSSYEQYF.

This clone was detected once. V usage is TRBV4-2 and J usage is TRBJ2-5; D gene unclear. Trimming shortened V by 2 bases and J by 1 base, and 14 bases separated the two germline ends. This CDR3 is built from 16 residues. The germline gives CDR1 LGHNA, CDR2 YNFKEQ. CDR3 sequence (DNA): TGTGCCAGCAGCCAAAGACTCCTCGCCATCCAAGAGACCCAGTACTTC. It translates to CASSQRLLAIQETQYF.

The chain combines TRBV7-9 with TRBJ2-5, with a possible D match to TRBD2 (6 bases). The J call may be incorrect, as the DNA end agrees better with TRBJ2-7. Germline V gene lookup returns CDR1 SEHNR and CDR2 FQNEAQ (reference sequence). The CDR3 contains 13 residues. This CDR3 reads CASNPRDSGEQYF. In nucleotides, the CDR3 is TGTGCCAGCAACCCCCGGGATAGCGGCGAGCAGTACTTC.

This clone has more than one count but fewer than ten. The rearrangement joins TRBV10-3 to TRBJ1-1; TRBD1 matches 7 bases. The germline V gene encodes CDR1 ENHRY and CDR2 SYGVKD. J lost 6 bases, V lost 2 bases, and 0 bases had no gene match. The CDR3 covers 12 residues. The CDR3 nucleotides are TGTGCCATCAGTGAGGACAGGGCTGAAGCTTTCTTT. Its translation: CAISEDRAEAFF.

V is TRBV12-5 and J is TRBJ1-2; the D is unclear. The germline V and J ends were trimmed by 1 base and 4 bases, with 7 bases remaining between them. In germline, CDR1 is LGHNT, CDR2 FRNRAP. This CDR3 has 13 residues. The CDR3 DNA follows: TGTGCTAGTGGTTTGGACAGCCTCTATGGCTACACCTTC. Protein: CASGLDSLYGYTF.

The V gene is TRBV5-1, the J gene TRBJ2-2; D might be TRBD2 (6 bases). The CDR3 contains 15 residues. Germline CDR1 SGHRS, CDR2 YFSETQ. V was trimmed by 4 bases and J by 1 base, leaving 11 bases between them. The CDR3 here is CASSSSGVNTGELFF. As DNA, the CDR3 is TGCGCCAGCAGCAGTAGCGGAGTGAACACCGGGGAGCTGTTTTTT.

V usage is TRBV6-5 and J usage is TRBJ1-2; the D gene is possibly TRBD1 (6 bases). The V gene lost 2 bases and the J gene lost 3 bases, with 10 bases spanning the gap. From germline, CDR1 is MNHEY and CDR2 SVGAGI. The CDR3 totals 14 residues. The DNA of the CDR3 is TGTGCCAGCAGTTACAACGCAGGGGACTATGGCTACACCTTC. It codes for CASSYNAGDYGYTF.

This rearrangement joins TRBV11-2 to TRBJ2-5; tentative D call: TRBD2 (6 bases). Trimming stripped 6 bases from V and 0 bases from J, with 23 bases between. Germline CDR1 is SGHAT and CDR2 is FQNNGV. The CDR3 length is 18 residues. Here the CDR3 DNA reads TGTGCCAGCAGGGCTTTGTTCTCCGGGGGATCGTACCAAGAGACCCAGTACTTC. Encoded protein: CASRALFSGGSYQETQYF.

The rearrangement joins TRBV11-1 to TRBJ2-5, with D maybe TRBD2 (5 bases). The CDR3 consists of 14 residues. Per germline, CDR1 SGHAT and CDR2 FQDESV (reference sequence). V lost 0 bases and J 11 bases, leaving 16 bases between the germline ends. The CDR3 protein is CASSLAPEIREQYF. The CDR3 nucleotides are TGTGCCAGCAGCTTAGCCCCAGAGATAAGGGAGCAGTACTTC. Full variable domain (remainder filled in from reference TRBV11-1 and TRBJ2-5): EAEVAQSPRYKITEKSQAVAFWCDPISGHATLYWYRQILGQGPELLVQFQDESVVDDSQLPKDRFSAERLKGVDSTLKIQPAELGDSAMYLCASSLAPEIREQYFGPGTRLLVL.

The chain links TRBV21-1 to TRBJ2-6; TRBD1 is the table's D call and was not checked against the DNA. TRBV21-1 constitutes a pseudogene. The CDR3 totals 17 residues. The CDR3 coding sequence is TGTGCCAGCAGCGGCCACAGGGGGGAATCTGGGGCCAACGTCCTGACTTTC. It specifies CASSGHRGESGANVLTF.

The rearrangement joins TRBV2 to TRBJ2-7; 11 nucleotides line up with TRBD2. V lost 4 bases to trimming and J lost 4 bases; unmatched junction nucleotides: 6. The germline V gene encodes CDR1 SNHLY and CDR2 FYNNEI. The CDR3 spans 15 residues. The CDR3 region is CASSVMASGGYEQYF. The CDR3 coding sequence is TGTGCCAGCAGTGTCATGGCTAGCGGGGGGTACGAGCAGTACTTC.

The CDR3: CASRLAGQGGATNEKLFF. The CDR3 nucleotides are TGTGCAAGTCGCTTAGCGGGACAGGGGGGCGCAACTAATGAAAAACTGTTTTTT. The chain joins TRBV12-2 to TRBJ1-4; no DNA check was done on the table's D call, TRBD1. TRBV12-2 is labeled a pseudogene. This CDR3 region has 18 residues.

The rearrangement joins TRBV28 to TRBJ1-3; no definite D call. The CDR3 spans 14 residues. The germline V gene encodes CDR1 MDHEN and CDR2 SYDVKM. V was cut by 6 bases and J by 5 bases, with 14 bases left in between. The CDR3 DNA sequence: TGTGCCAGCAGCATCGGTGCGGCACGAAACACCATATATTTT. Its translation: CASSIGAARNTIYF.

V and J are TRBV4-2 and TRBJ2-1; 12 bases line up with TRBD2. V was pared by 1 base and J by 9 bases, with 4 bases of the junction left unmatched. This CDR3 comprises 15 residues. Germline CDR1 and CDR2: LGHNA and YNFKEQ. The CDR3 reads CASSQGLAGAGEQFF. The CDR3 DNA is TGTGCCAGCAGCCAAGGACTAGCGGGGGCCGGTGAGCAGTTCTTC.